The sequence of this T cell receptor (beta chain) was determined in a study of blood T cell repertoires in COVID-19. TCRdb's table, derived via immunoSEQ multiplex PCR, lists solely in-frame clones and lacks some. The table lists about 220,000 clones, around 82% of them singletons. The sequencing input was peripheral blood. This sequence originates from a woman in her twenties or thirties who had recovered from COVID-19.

CDR3 bases: TGTGCCAGTAATCGGGACAGAAGTCAGCCCCAGCATTTT. It encodes CASNRDRSQPQHF. This chain links TRBV19 with TRBJ1-5; TRBD1 aligns across 7 bases. The V gene's germline CDR1 is LNHDA and CDR2 SQIVND (reference sequence). This CDR3 has 13 amino acids. The V gene end was trimmed by 7 bases and the J gene end by 6 bases; junction bases not matched to a gene: 6.